Listed below are T cell receptor beta chains from one sample, sequenced in a study of Tregs in tolerant kidney transplant recipients. Method: immunoSEQ multiplex PCR; TCRdb's copy keeps in-frame clones and lacks some. Found here are some 90,000 clones, approximately 90% of them singletons; the top ten hold 4.5% to 5%. The sample comprised CD8+ T cells from blood. Every receptor here comes from a human donor in good health. CDR3s include the opening cysteine and the closing phenylalanine or tryptophan. The order of the fields is V gene, J gene, CDR3 length, D gene, clone size, CDR3 DNA, CDR3 protein. D genes are given only for firm matches. Expanded clones get a size class; other rows say once, few or many, or leave the size out.

>TRBV6-4|TRBJ2-3|15|-|few
TGTGCCAGCAGTGAATTGAGCGGCAGCACAGATACGCAGTATTTT
CASSELSGSTDTQYF
>TRBV10-3|TRBJ1-1|14|TRBD1|-
TGTGCCATCAGTGAGGAGGGGGCAGGAACTGAAGCTTTCTTT
CAISEEGAGTEAFF
>TRBV19|TRBJ2-1|15|-|-
TGTGCCAGTAGTATAGGGAGGAGGTCCTACAATGAGCAGTTCTTC
CASSIGRRSYNEQFF
>TRBV7-9|TRBJ2-3|16|TRBD2|-
TGTGCCAGCAGCTTCGGACTAGCGGGAGGGTTAGATACGCAGTATTTT
CASSFGLAGGLDTQYF
>TRBV4-2|TRBJ2-1|15|TRBD2|-
TGTGCCAGCAGCCGCCGACTAGCTGAAAACAATGAGCAGTTCTTC
CASSRRLAENNEQFF
>TRBV13|TRBJ2-2|12|-|-
TGTGCCAGCAGAGTTCCAGCCGGGGAGCTGTTTTTT
CASRVPAGELFF
>TRBV27|TRBJ2-2|14|-|-
TGTGCCAGCAGTTTTGGAGGGGGGACCGGGGAGCTGTTTTTT
CASSFGGGTGELFF
>TRBV19|TRBJ1-6|19|-|-
TGTGCCAGTAGTCAGTCGACAAGGCGGATGGGGAAGTGGAATTCACCCCTCCACTTT
CASSQSTRRMGKWNSPLHF
>TRBV5-4|TRBJ1-1|15|-|-
TGTGCCAGCAGACTAACATGGGGGGTGAACACTGAAGCTTTCTTT
CASRLTWGVNTEAFF
>TRBV13|TRBJ1-2|16|TRBD1|-
TGTGCCAGCAGACAAAGGGGGACAGGGCTTCCATATGGCTACACCTTC
CASRQRGTGLPYGYTF
>TRBV19|TRBJ2-3|15|-|-
TGTGCCAGTAGTATAGACGGGGAGCTCACAGATACGCAGTATTTT
CASSIDGELTDTQYF
>TRBV27|TRBJ2-7|12|-|-
TGTGCCAGCAGTTTATTCGGCAATGAGCAGTACTTC
CASSLFGNEQYF
>TRBV7-9|TRBJ2-3|14|-|-
TGTGCCAGCAGCTTAGACAGGCCCACAGATACGCAGTATTTT
CASSLDRPTDTQYF
>TRBV5-5|TRBJ2-7|16|-|-
TGTGCCAGCAGCTTCCCGATGAGGGGTAGGGCCTACGAGCAGTACTTC
CASSFPMRGRAYEQYF
>TRBV14|TRBJ2-2|17|-|-
TGTGCCAGCAGCCAAGATCGCGTAGGCTACATTCCCGGGGAGCTGTTTTTT
CASSQDRVGYIPGELFF
>TRBV6-4|TRBJ2-2|13|-|-
TGTGCCAGCAGACTTAAAGACACCGGGGAGCTGTTTTTT
CASRLKDTGELFF
>TRBV7-9|TRBJ1-4|14|TRBD1|-
TGTGCCAGCAGCCCGGACAGGGTCCGCGAAAAACTGTTTTTT
CASSPDRVREKLFF
>TRBV6-5|TRBJ1-5|14|-|-
TGTGCCAGCAGTGATGAGGGGTTCAGTCAGCCCCAGCATTTT
CASSDEGFSQPQHF
>TRBV6-5|TRBJ2-1|13|TRBD1|-
TGTGCCAGCAGTTACCGGGACAGTAATGAGCAGTTCTTC
CASSYRDSNEQFF
>TRBV2|TRBJ1-2|13|TRBD1|-
TGTGCCAGCACCCCGGGACAGGACTATGGCTACACCTTC
CASTPGQDYGYTF
>TRBV2|TRBJ2-7|15|-|-
TGTGCCAGCGCCCGGACAGCCAAGGCAGCCTACGAGCAGTACTTC
CASARTAKAAYEQYF
>TRBV7-4|TRBJ2-3|15|TRBD2|-
TGTGCCAGCAGCTTCCAGCGGGAGAGCACAGATACGCAGTATTTT
CASSFQRESTDTQYF
>TRBV16|TRBJ2-7|16|TRBD1|-
TGTGCCAGCAGCCAATTGGGACAGGGACTATCCTACGAGCAGTACTTC
CASSQLGQGLSYEQYF
>TRBV7-9|TRBJ1-2|16|TRBD1|-
TGTGCCAGCAGCTTAGAGAGGGGGCGTAGTAACTATGGCTACACCTTC
CASSLERGRSNYGYTF
>TRBV5-1|TRBJ1-1|15|-|once
TGCGCCAGCAGCTTGGAAGGGGCCTTGAACACTGAAGCTTTCTTT
CASSLEGALNTEAFF
>TRBV4-1|TRBJ2-5|15|TRBD2|-
TGCGCCAGCAGCCAACTGCGGGAGGGCCAAGAGACCCAGTACTTC
CASSQLREGQETQYF
>TRBV27|TRBJ2-1|14|-|-
TGTGCCAGCAGTTTAGGTGGCCGCGGCGACGAGCAGTTCTTC
CASSLGGRGDEQFF
>TRBV27|TRBJ1-1|13|-|once
TGTGCCAGCAGTTTATTTGGGGGCACTGAAGCTTTCTTT
CASSLFGGTEAFF
>TRBV5-1|TRBJ1-1|12|-|-
TGCGCCAGCAGCTTGGTGGGGGGTGAAGCTTTCTTT
CASSLVGGEAFF
>TRBV9|TRBJ2-7|12|-|-
TGTGCCAGCAGCGACGACGACTACGAGCAGTACTTC
CASSDDDYEQYF
>TRBV21-1|TRBJ2-1|15|-|-
TGTGCCACGGGACTAGCGGGAGTTCCCTACAATGAGCAGTTCTTC
CATGLAGVPYNEQFF
>TRBV11-3|TRBJ2-7|14|TRBD1|-
TGTGCCAGCCAGATTGGGGACAGGCCCTACGAGCAGTACTTC
CASQIGDRPYEQYF
>TRBV27|TRBJ2-3|16|TRBD1|-
TGTGCCAGCACTCCCATGTTGACAGGGTACGCAGATACGCAGTATTTT
CASTPMLTGYADTQYF
>TRBV7-9|TRBJ2-3|15|-|-
TGTGCCAGCAGCTTAGTTGGGCCCCCCACAGATACGCAGTATTTT
CASSLVGPPTDTQYF
>TRBV19|TRBJ2-3|15|-|-
TGTGCCAGTACCCCGGCAGGGAGAAAGGCAGATACGCAGTATTTT
CASTPAGRKADTQYF
>TRBV2|TRBJ2-1|15|-|-
TGTGCCAGCAGCTTATCTGGCGGGGCGGGGAATGAGCAGTTCTTC
CASSLSGGAGNEQFF
>TRBV14|TRBJ2-7|16|-|-
TGTGCCAGCAGCCAAGGGCCAACGGGGTTGCCCTACGAGCAGTACTTC
CASSQGPTGLPYEQYF
>TRBV19|TRBJ2-7|14|-|-
TGTGCCAGTAGTATAGAGGACGTTCCCGACGAGCAGTACTTC
CASSIEDVPDEQYF
>TRBV10-1|TRBJ2-7|14|-|-
TGCGCCAGCAGTGAGTCGGGAGCAGGCTACGAGCAGTACTTC
CASSESGAGYEQYF
>TRBV2|TRBJ2-2|16|TRBD1|-
TGTGCCAGCACCCACCCCCGGACAGGGGGCTACGGGGAGCTGTTTTTT
CASTHPRTGGYGELFF
>TRBV7-6|TRBJ2-5|14|TRBD2|-
TGTGCCAGCAGCTTATTCGGGGGGCAAGAGACCCAGTACTTC
CASSLFGGQETQYF
>TRBV10-3|TRBJ1-1|14|-|-
TGTGCCATCAGCACCGGGACGGACGTGGGTGAAGCTTTCTTT
CAISTGTDVGEAFF
>TRBV29-1|TRBJ1-2|14|TRBD1|-
TGCAGCGTTGTCCCCACAGGGGCCCCCTATGGCTACACCTTC
CSVVPTGAPYGYTF
>TRBV4-1|TRBJ2-7|16|TRBD2|-
TGCGCCAGCAGCCAAGATCCGGCTAGCGGGGGCTACGAGCAGTACTTC
CASSQDPASGGYEQYF
>TRBV14|TRBJ1-1|13|-|-
TGTGCCAGCAGTCGAAGACAGAACACTGAAGCTTTCTTT
CASSRRQNTEAFF
>TRBV15|TRBJ2-7|15|-|-
TGTGCCACCAGCAGAAAACAGGGTTCTCCCTACGAGCAGTACTTC
CATSRKQGSPYEQYF
>TRBV7-9|TRBJ2-1|18|TRBD1|-
TGTGCCAGCAGCTCCCCCACAGGGGGCGAAACCTACTACAATGAGCAGTTCTTC
CASSSPTGGETYYNEQFF
>TRBV5-3|TRBJ1-2|13|-|-
TGTGCCAGAAGCTTCTCAGGAGACTATGGCTACACCTTC
CARSFSGDYGYTF
>TRBV9|TRBJ2-1|15|-|-
TGTGCCAGCGACTCCAGAGGTAGCGGTTACAATGAGCAGTTCTTC
CASDSRGSGYNEQFF
>TRBV11-2|TRBJ2-1|18|TRBD2|-
TGTGCCAGCAGCTTAGTATTCCCGCTAGCGGGGACTTACAATGAGCAGTTCTTC
CASSLVFPLAGTYNEQFF
>TRBV10-3|TRBJ1-3|18|TRBD1|-
TGTGCCATCAGTGGAAGGGGCCCGACAGGGACCTCTGGAAACACCATATATTTT
CAISGRGPTGTSGNTIYF
>TRBV19|TRBJ2-2|16|-|-
TGTGCCAGTAGTATCCCTTCCGACGGTAACACCGGGGAGCTGTTTTTT
CASSIPSDGNTGELFF
>TRBV5-1|TRBJ2-5|15|-|-
TGCGCCAGCAGCTTATATACAGGGAGGGTGGAGACCCAGTACTTC
CASSLYTGRVETQYF
>TRBV30|TRBJ2-7|13|-|-
TGTGCCTGGAGTGAGTCGGTTCCCTACGAGCAGTACTTC
CAWSESVPYEQYF
>TRBV6-6|TRBJ1-1|13|TRBD1|-
TGTGCCAGCAGTTCTACAGGGGGCACTGAAGCTTTCTTT
CASSSTGGTEAFF
>TRBV29-1|TRBJ1-5|13|-|once
TGCAGCGTACGCGTGGATAGCAATCAGCCCCAGCATTTT
CSVRVDSNQPQHF
>TRBV30|TRBJ1-6|13|-|-
TGTGCCTGGAGTGTGGAAGTCTATTCACCCCTCCACTTT
CAWSVEVYSPLHF
>TRBV2|TRBJ2-7|16|-|once
TGTGCCAGCAGTGACTGGGCGGTTTCCTCCACGGACGAGCAGTACTTC
CASSDWAVSSTDEQYF
>TRBV6-5|TRBJ1-5|14|TRBD1|-
TGTGCCAGCAGGACAGGGGGCACGGATCAGCCCCAGCATTTT
CASRTGGTDQPQHF
>TRBV6-1|TRBJ1-2|11|-|-
TGTGCCACCTCCTATGGCTATGGCTACACCTTC
CATSYGYGYTF